Below, one TCR beta chain is given with its context. Its antigen is currently unknown. PCR used 60 Vbeta primers and 13 Jbeta primers. Sequenced by immunoSEQ multiplex PCR; TCRdb stores in-frame clones only, minus some. The sample has under 150,000 clones, approximately 80% seen once. CDR1 and CDR2 from the germline V gene are MGHRA and YSYEKL. This CDR3 spans 16 amino acids. Between the trimmed V and J ends, which lost 5 bases and 1 base, there was a span of 14 bases. The data derive from a study of cytomegalovirus exposure and HLA in healthy donors. Whole-study results and caveats: Reportedly, a later analysis found an Asian-associated ancestry cluster had fewer N-insertions than the roughly 670-donor mean. The HLA-A and HLA-B alleles of most subjects were reportedly predicted accurately from TCR beta sequences.

This clonotype originated in a man aged 30 to 45 in good health and CMV-seropositive. The sample comprised PBMCs. V and J are TRBV4-1 and TRBJ2-2, with D possibly TRBD2 on 6 matching bases. CDR3 in DNA: TGCGCCAGCAGCACCCGGGACTGGCGGAACACCGGGGAGCTGTTTTTT. The encoded protein is CASSTRDWRNTGELFF.